This record looks at one T cell receptor (beta chain) sequence and its context. This CDR3 is 14 amino acids long. Germline-derived CDR1 and CDR2 are SGHVS and FNYEAQ. V was cut by 1 base and J by 4 bases, with 9 bases left in between. Method: immunoSEQ multiplex PCR; TCRdb's copy keeps in-frame clones and lacks some. The top ten hold 11% of the sample, which has about 130,000 clones, roughly 80% seen once. The data derive from a study of blood T cell repertoires in COVID-19. On the study more broadly: PBMCs, B-cell-depleted T cells, or T cells provided the cDNA or gDNA that made up the material.

Sequencing was carried out using peripheral blood. This TCR was recovered from a man in his 60s who had recovered from COVID-19. The V and J genes are TRBV7-6 and TRBJ2-3, with D possibly being TRBD2 (6 bases). CDR3 residues: CASSLEGGADTQYF. CDR3 DNA sequence: TGTGCCAGCAGCTTAGAGGGAGGCGCAGATACGCAGTATTTT.